These T cell receptor beta chains were read from a single sample in a study of patients and donors after allogeneic stem cell transplantation. TCRdb re-called the RT-PCR reads with MiXCR, one entry per CDR3 protein. The data hold 90,000 to 120,000 distinct CDR3 sequences, with about a third observed a single time. Input material: blood, either unsorted or a sorted T cell fraction (not recorded which). Receptors were obtained from a human donor who was either an allogeneic HSCT recipient or a stem cell or donor lymphocyte infusion donor (not recorded which). It is not recorded whose cells these are; they may come from a transplant donor. Both conserved end residues are part of each CDR3. The order of the fields is J gene, clone size, V gene, CDR3 protein. The listing skips clone size in some rows; elsewhere it reads once, few, many or a size class.

>TRBJ1-3|.|TRBV4-3
CASSPAGIYSGNTIYF
>TRBJ1-5|.|TRBV6-1
CASSSQLSNQPQHF
>TRBJ1-1|.|TRBV7-9
CASSQRDSYTEAFF
>TRBJ1-2|.|TRBV12-3/TRBV12-4
CASSTRTEFYGYTF
>TRBJ1-5|few|TRBV25-1
CASSPQGARSNQPQHF
>TRBJ2-1|.|TRBV6-5
CASSYSGSGSYNEQFF
>TRBJ2-3|few|TRBV24-1
CATSLGGDTDTQYF
>TRBJ2-3|.|TRBV27
CASSLSGRARGNTQYF
>TRBJ1-6|few|TRBV20-1
CSARDPTGRNSPLHF
>TRBJ1-2|few|TRBV20-1
CSASWRTGSSYTF
>TRBJ2-3|few|TRBV5-6
CASSPDRATSTDTQYF
>TRBJ2-1|.|TRBV12-3/TRBV12-4
CASSFGAWSSYNEQFF
>TRBJ1-2|.|TRBV11-2
CASSLGAGYRISGYTF